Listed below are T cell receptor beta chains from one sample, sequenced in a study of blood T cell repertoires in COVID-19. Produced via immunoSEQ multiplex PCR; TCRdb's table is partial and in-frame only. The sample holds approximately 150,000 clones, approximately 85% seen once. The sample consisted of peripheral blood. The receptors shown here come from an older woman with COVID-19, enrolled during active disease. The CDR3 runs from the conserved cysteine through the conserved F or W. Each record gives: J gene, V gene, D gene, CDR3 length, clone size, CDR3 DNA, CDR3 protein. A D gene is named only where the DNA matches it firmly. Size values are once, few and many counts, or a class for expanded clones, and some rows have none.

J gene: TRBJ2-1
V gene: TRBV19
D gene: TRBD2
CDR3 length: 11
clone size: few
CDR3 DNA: TGTGCGTCGAGGCGGGGGGGTGAGCAGTTCTTC
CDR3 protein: CASRRGGEQFF

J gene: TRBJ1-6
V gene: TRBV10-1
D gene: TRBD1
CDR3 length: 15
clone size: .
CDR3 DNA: TGCGCCAGCAGTGACGGGACAGGGGGAAGGTCACCCCTCCACTTT
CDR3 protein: CASSDGTGGRSPLHF

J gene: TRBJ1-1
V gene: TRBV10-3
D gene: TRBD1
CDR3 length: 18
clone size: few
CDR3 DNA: TGTGCCATCAGTCCGAGAGAGAACAGGGGATTCACGAACACTGAAGCTTTCTTT
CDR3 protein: CAISPRENRGFTNTEAFF

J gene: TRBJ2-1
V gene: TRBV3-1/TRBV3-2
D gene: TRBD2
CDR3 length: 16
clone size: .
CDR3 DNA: TGTGCCAGCAGCCGAACCGACTTAGCGGGCGCCAATGAGCAGTTCTTC
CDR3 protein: CASSRTDLAGANEQFF

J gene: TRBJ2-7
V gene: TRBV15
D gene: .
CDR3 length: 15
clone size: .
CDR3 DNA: TGTGCCACCAGCAGCTGGACACCGAGCTCCTACGAGCAGTACTTC
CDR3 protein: CATSSWTPSSYEQYF

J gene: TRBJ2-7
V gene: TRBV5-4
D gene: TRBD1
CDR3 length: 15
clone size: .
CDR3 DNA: TGTGCCAGCAGCTCCTCCGGGACAGGGTTTAACGAGCAGTACTTC
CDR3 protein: CASSSSGTGFNEQYF

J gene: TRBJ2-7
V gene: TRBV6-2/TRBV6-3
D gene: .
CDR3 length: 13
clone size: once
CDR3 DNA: TGTGCCAGCAGTCCCAGAAGGGGTGACGAGCAGTACTTC
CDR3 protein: CASSPRRGDEQYF

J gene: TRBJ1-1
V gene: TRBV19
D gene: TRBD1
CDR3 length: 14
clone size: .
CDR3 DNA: TGTGCCAGTAGTATGGGGACAGCCCAAAGGGGAGCTTTCTTT
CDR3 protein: CASSMGTAQRGAFF

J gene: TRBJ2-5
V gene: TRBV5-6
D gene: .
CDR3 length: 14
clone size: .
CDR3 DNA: TGTGCCAGCAGCACAACTAACATACAAGAGACCCAGTACTTC
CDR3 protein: CASSTTNIQETQYF

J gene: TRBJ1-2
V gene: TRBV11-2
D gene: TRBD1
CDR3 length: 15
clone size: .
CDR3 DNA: TGTGCCAGCAGCTCCTTACAGGGGGGGTATACTGGCTACACCTTC
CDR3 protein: CASSSLQGGYTGYTF

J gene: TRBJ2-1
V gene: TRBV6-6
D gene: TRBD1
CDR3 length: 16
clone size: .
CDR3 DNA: TGTGCCAGCAGATCTCCGGGACAGGCCAATTACAATGAGCAGTTCTTC
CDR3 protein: CASRSPGQANYNEQFF

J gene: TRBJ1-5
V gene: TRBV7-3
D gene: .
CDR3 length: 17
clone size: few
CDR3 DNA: .
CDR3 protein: CASSRRQGLVFWQPQHF

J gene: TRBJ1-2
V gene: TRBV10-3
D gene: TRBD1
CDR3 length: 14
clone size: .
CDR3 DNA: TGTGCCATCAGACCGGACAGGGGACCGGCGGGCTACACCTTC
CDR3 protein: CAIRPDRGPAGYTF

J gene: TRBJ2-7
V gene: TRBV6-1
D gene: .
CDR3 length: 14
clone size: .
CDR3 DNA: TGTGCCAGCAGTGAAGGGGCGCATACCTACGAGCAGTACTTC
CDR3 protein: CASSEGAHTYEQYF

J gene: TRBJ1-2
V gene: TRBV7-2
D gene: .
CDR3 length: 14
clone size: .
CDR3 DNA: TGTGCCAGCAGCTTAGAGGAGGGAGAGTATGGCTACACCTTC
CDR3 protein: CASSLEEGEYGYTF

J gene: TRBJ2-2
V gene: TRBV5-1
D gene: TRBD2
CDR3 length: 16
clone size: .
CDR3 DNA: TGCGCCAGCAGTGTCTCACTAGCGGGGAACACCGGGGAGCTGTTTTTT
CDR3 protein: CASSVSLAGNTGELFF

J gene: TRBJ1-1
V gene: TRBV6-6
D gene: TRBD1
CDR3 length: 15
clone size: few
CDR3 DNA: TGTGCCAGCAGTTCCCGGACAGGTATGAACACTGAAGCTTTCTTT
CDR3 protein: CASSSRTGMNTEAFF

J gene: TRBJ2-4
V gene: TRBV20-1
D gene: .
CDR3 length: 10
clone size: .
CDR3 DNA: TGCAGTGCTAGATCACGCTACCAGTACTTC
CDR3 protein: CSARSRYQYF

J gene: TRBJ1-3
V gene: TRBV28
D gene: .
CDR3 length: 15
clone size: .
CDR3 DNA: TGTGCCAGCAAGGGCGAGCGGGACACATGGGACACCATATATTTT
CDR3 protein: CASKGERDTWDTIYF

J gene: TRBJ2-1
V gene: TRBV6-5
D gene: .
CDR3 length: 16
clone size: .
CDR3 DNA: TGTGCCAGCAGTTACGGCTCGACTCCATCAGAAAATGAGCAGTTCTTC
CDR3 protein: CASSYGSTPSENEQFF

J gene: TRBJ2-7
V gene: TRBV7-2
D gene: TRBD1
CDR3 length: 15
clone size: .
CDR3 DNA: TGTGCCAGCAGCTTGGGCGGGACAGGGGGATACGAGCAGTACTTC
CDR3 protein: CASSLGGTGGYEQYF

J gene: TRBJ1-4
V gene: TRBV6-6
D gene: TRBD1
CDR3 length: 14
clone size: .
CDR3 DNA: TGTGCCAGCGGTGGACAGGCCAATAATGAAAAACTGTTTTTT
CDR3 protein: CASGGQANNEKLFF

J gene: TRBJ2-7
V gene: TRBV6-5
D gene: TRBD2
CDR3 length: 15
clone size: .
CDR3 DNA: TGTGCCAGCAGTTACTTCAGTAGCGGGAAGTCGGAGCAGTACTTC
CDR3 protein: CASSYFSSGKSEQYF

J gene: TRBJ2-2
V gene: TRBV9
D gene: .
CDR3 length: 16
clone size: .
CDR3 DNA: TGTGCCAGCAGCTTCCCATGGGGCTCGAACACCGGGGAGCTGTTTTTT
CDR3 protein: CASSFPWGSNTGELFF

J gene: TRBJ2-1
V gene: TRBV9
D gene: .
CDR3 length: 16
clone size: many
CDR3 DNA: TGTGCCAGCAGCCCAGAAATGACTTCATTCTACAATGAGCAGTTCTTC
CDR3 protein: CASSPEMTSFYNEQFF

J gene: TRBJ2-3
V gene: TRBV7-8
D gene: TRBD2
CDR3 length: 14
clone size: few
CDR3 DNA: TGTGCCAGCAGCTTGGATAGCGGGAGAGATACGCAGTATTTT
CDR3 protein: CASSLDSGRDTQYF

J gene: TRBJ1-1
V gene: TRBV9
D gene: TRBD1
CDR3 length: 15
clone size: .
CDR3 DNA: TGTGCCAGCAGCGCGGGACAGAGAGTGAACACTGAAGCTTTCTTT
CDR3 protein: CASSAGQRVNTEAFF

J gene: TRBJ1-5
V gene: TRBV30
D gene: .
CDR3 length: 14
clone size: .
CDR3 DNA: TGTGCCTGGACCACACGATCCCAGGGACAGCCCCAGCATTTT
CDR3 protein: CAWTTRSQGQPQHF

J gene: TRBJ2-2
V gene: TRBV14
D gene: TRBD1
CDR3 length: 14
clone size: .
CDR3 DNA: TGTGCCAGCAGCCAACGGACAGGGCCCGGGGAGCTGTTTTTT
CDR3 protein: CASSQRTGPGELFF

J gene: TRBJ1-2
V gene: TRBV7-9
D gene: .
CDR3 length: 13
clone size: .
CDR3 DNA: TGTGCCAGCAGCCGCGGGGGTGGGGATGGCTACACCTTC
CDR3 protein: CASSRGGGDGYTF

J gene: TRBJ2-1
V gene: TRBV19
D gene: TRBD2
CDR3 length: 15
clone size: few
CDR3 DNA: TGTGCCAGTAGTAGTAGCGGGGCAACATACAATGAGCAGTTCTTC
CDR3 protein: CASSSSGATYNEQFF

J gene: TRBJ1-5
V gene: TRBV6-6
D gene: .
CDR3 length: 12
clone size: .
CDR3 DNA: TGTGCCAGCAGTCCCCGACTCCAGCCCCAGCATTTT
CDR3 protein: CASSPRLQPQHF

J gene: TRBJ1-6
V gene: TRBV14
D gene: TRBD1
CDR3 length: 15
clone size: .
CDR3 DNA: TGTGCCAGCAGCCAAGAAAGGGACAGAAATTCACCCCTCCACTTT
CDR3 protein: CASSQERDRNSPLHF

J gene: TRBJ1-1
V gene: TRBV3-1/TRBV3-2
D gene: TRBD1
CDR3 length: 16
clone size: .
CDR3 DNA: TGTGCCAGCAGCCCCGGGGGGGGACAGGGGCACACTGAAGCTTTCTTT
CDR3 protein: CASSPGGGQGHTEAFF

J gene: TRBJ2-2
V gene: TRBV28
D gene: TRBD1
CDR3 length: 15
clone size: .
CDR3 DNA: TGTGCCAGCAGCCACCGACAGGGAAACACCGGGGAGCTGTTTTTT
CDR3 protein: CASSHRQGNTGELFF

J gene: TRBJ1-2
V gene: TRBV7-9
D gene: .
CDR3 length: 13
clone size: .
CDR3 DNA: TGTGCCACCCCGGCGGGGGCGAACTATGGCTACACCTTC
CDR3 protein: CATPAGANYGYTF

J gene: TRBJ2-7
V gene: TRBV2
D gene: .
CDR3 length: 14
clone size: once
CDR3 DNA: TGTGCCAGCAGTCTATTCCAGGATTCCTACGAGCAGTACTTC
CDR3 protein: CASSLFQDSYEQYF

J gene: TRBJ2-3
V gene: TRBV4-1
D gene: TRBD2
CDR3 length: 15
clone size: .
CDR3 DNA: TGCGCCAGCAGCCCGGGAGGGGGTAACACAGATACGCAGTATTTT
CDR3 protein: CASSPGGGNTDTQYF

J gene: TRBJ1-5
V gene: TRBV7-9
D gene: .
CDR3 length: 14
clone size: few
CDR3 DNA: TGTGCCAGCAGCTTAGGGGCAGCGGTTTCGCCCCAGCATTTT
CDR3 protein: CASSLGAAVSPQHF

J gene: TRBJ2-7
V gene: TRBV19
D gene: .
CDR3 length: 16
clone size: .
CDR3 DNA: TGTGCCAGTAGTATTGGCGTGAGGGTTGCCCTTTACGAGCAGTACTTC
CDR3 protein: CASSIGVRVALYEQYF

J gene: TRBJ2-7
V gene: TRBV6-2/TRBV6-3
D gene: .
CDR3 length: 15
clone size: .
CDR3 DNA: TGTGCCAGCAGTTACGAACTCAGGGGTCCCTACGAGCAGTACTTC
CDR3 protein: CASSYELRGPYEQYF

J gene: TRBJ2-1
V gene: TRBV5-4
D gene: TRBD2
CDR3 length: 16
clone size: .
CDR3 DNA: TGTGCCAGCAGCTTGTCCCCCAGCGGGAGTATCGATGAGCAGTTCTTC
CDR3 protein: CASSLSPSGSIDEQFF

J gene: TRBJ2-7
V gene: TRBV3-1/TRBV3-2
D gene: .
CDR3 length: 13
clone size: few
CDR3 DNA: TGTGCCAGCAGCCCTAGGCTCTCGTACGAGCAGTACTTC
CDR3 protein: CASSPRLSYEQYF

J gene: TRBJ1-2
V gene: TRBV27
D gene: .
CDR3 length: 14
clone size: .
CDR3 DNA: TGTGCCAGCAGTTTCTCGTCCGGGGCGGGAGGCTACACCTTC
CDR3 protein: CASSFSSGAGGYTF

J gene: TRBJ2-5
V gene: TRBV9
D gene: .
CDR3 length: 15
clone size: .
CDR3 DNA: TGTGCCAGCAGCGTAGCCGGACAGACACAAGAGACCCAGTACTTC
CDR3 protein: CASSVAGQTQETQYF

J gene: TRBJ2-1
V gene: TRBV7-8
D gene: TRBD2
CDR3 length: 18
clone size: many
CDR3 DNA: TGTGCCAGCAGCTTAGTGGGTAGCGGGGGGGGCCCTTACAATGAGCAGTTCTTC
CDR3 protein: CASSLVGSGGGPYNEQFF

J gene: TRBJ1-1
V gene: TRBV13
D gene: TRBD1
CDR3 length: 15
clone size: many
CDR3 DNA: TGTGCCAGCAGCGCCCCCCCGGGACAGTACACTGAAGCTTTCTTT
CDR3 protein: CASSAPPGQYTEAFF

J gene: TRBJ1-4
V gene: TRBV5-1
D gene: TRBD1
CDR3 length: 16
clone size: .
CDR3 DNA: TGCGCCAGCAGCTTGGCCACAGGGGGTTATAATGAAAAACTGTTTTTT
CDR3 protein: CASSLATGGYNEKLFF

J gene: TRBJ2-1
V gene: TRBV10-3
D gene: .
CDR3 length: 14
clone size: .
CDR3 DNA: TGTGCCATCAGCGGACTTGGGGTGGCCAATGAGCAGTTCTTC
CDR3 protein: CAISGLGVANEQFF

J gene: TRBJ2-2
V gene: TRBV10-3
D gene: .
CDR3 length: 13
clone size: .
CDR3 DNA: TGTGCCATGCAGAATGGAGGCGACGGGGAGCTGTTTTTT
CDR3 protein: CAMQNGGDGELFF

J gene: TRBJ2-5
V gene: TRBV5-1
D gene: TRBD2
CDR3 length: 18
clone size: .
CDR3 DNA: TGCGCCAGCAGCTCAAACCCGACTAGCGGGAGGGTCCAAGAGACCCAGTACTTC
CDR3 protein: CASSSNPTSGRVQETQYF

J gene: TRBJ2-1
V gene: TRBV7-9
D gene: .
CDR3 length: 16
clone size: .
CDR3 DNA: TGTGCCAGCAGCCCCCTCAGGGGCCACTCCTACAATGAGCAGTTCTTC
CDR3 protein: CASSPLRGHSYNEQFF

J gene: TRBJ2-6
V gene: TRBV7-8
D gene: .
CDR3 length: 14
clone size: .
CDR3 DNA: TGTGCCAGCAGCTTATCGTCTGGGGCCAACGTCCTGACTTTC
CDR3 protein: CASSLSSGANVLTF

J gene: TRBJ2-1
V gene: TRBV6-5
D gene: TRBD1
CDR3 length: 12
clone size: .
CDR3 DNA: TGTGCCAGTGCGGACAGGGGACATGAGCAGTTCTTC
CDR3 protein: CASADRGHEQFF